Each of the 7 T cell receptor beta chains below was sequenced from the same sample in a study of radiation and T cells in renal cell carcinoma (dated by TCRdb to about 2020). The label giving this sample's time point can be read as: blood 4 weeks post-SBRT, at nephrectomy. According to the study, the label for this sample's treatment or condition signals: 15 Gy SBRT to primary tumor, nephrectomy 4 weeks later. Library method: the immunoSEQ multiplex PCR assay. Drawn from immuneACCESS, this table holds only the in-frame rearrangements with V and J called that TCRdb kept. Clones are partly lost; checked studies trace under half to an unresolved V gene and leave the rest unexplained. The sample yields 140,000 or so clones; 86% were counted once. 15% to 20% of the sample comes from the top ten. Specimen: blood, collected from a patient whose treatment included radiotherapy and nephrectomy. The receptors come from a woman between 45 and 60 years old with renal cell carcinoma.

V and J are TRBV5-4 and TRBJ2-7; no firm D call. CDR3 size: 12 residues. V was trimmed by 4 bases and J by 1 base, leaving 6 bases between them. In germline, CDR1 is SGHNT, CDR2 YYREEE (reference sequence). Here the CDR3 DNA reads TGTGCCAGCAGCCGGCCGTCCTACGAGCAGTACTTC. Translating it yields CASSRPSYEQYF.

This chain joins TRBV10-3 and TRBJ1-1; no reliable D call. This CDR3 is built from 12 residues. The germline V and J ends were trimmed by 7 bases and 1 base, with 7 bases remaining between them. Germline assignment: CDR1 ENHRY and CDR2 SYGVKD. For the CDR3, the DNA is TGTGCCATCACTTCGGGGAACACTGAAGCTTTCTTT. It is translated as CAITSGNTEAFF.

This chain connects TRBV6-1 to TRBJ2-3; TRBD1 matches 7 bases. The CDR3 has 14 amino acids. Trimming at V came to 5 bases and at J to 14 bases, leaving 16 bases not matched to a gene. Germline CDR1 reads MNHNS; CDR2 reads SASEGT. CDR3 amino acids: CASSQGQFQARGYF. The CDR3, as DNA: TGTGCCAGCAGTCAGGGACAGTTCCAGGCAAGGGGGTATTTT.

The genes are TRBV6-6 and TRBJ1-6; TRBD1 matches 8 bases. V shed 11 bases, J shed 7 bases, and the junction held 13 bases outside the gene matches. The germline gives CDR1 MNHNY, CDR2 SVGAGI (reference sequence). This CDR3 is built from 15 residues. CDR3 amino acids: CAGSSTGVGNSPLHF. CDR3 nucleotides: TGTGCCGGCTCTTCGACAGGGGTCGGGAATTCACCCCTCCACTTT.

The chain joins TRBV9 to TRBJ2-5; 9 bases agree with TRBD1. The J call may be wrong; the DNA end is better matched by TRBJ2-7. Germline-derived CDR1 and CDR2 are SGDLS and YYNGEE. The CDR3 loop spans 15 amino acids. In nucleotides, the CDR3 is TGTGCCAGCAGCGTAGCTGGGACAGGGTTCTACGAGCAGTACTTC. Protein sequence: CASSVAGTGFYEQYF.

The chain employs TRBV15 and TRBJ2-3; D ambiguous. Germline CDR1 reads LNHNV; CDR2 reads YYDKDF (reference sequence). The CDR3 spans 13 residues. V lost 7 bases to trimming and J lost 1 base, with 9 bases between them. CDR3 nucleotide sequence: TGTGCCACCAAGGCGCCCGGCACAGATACGCAGTATTTT. Translating gives CATKAPGTDTQYF.

The V call is TRBV7-2, the J call TRBJ2-3; 10 bases are shared with TRBD2. Trimming cost V 4 bases and J 3 bases; bases outside gene matches: 7. From germline, CDR1 is SGHTA and CDR2 FQGNSA. The CDR3 loop spans 16 amino acids. CDR3 amino acids: CASSYLAGDRTDTQYF. The CDR3 bases are TGTGCCAGCAGCTACCTAGCGGGGGATAGAACAGATACGCAGTATTTT. Using reference TRBV7-2 and TRBJ2-3 for the parts outside the CDR3, the full variable domain is GAGVSQSPSNKVTEKGKDVELRCDPISGHTALYWYRQSLGQGLEFLIYFQGNSAPDKSGLPSDRFSAERTGGSVSTLTIQRTQQEDSAVYLCASSYLAGDRTDTQYFGPGTRLTVL.